Reported below is one TCR beta chain. The antigen is undetermined. Germline lookup yields CDR1 KGHSH and CDR2 LQKENI. CDR3 length: 13 amino acids. V was pared by 1 base and J by 5 bases, with 9 bases between. With 60 Vbeta and 13 Jbeta primers, the PCR was carried out. Clones were read by immunoSEQ multiplex PCR, and TCRdb kept only the in-frame ones, dropping some. Counted here are over 100,000 clones, approximately 70% occurring once; the ten biggest clones make up roughly 0.82%. These data originate in a study of cytomegalovirus exposure and HLA in healthy donors. Regarding the study as a whole: According to reports, the classifier identified cytomegalovirus status with high specificity and sensitivity. Accurate predictions that matched the HLA-A and HLA-B alleles of most subjects were reportedly made from TCR beta sequences. Equally common other TCR beta chains were less clonally expanded than HLA-associated ones, a later analysis found.

The sequence was collected from a woman in her 30s in good health and CMV-seronegative. The gene calls are TRBV18 and TRBJ2-7; possible D gene TRBD1, 6 bases. Material: PBMCs. The CDR3, as DNA: TGTGCCAGCTCACCACGAGAGGGGGACGAGCAGTACTTC. Its translation is CASSPREGDEQYF.